This T cell receptor beta chain is drawn from a study of cytomegalovirus exposure and HLA in healthy donors. Across the study: Of over 350 genotyped donors, about 81% grouped in the Caucasian-associated ancestry cluster.

The V gene lost 0 bases and the J gene lost 4 bases, with 13 bases spanning the gap. The CDR3 is 15 residues long. The germline V gene has CDR1 LGHNA and CDR2 YSLEER. In regard to this clone: Its antigen is unidentified.

Regarding donors, all were healthy bone marrow donors. Primers included in the PCR were 60 Vbeta and 13 Jbeta primers. Profiled with immunoSEQ multiplex PCR; TCRdb holds only in-frame clones, not every one. In the table there are 150,000 to 200,000 clones, 79% of which are singletons. Study results and caveats: Per published accounts, TCR beta sequences correctly predicted the HLA-A and HLA-B alleles of most subjects.

The genes are TRBV4-3 and TRBJ2-7; D ambiguous. Material for sequencing was PBMCs. This clonotype originated in a woman in her thirties in good health and CMV-seropositive. The CDR3 DNA reads TGCGCCAGCAGCCAAGATTATGTCGGTCTTTACGAGCAGTACTTC. Its protein product is CASSQDYVGLYEQYF.